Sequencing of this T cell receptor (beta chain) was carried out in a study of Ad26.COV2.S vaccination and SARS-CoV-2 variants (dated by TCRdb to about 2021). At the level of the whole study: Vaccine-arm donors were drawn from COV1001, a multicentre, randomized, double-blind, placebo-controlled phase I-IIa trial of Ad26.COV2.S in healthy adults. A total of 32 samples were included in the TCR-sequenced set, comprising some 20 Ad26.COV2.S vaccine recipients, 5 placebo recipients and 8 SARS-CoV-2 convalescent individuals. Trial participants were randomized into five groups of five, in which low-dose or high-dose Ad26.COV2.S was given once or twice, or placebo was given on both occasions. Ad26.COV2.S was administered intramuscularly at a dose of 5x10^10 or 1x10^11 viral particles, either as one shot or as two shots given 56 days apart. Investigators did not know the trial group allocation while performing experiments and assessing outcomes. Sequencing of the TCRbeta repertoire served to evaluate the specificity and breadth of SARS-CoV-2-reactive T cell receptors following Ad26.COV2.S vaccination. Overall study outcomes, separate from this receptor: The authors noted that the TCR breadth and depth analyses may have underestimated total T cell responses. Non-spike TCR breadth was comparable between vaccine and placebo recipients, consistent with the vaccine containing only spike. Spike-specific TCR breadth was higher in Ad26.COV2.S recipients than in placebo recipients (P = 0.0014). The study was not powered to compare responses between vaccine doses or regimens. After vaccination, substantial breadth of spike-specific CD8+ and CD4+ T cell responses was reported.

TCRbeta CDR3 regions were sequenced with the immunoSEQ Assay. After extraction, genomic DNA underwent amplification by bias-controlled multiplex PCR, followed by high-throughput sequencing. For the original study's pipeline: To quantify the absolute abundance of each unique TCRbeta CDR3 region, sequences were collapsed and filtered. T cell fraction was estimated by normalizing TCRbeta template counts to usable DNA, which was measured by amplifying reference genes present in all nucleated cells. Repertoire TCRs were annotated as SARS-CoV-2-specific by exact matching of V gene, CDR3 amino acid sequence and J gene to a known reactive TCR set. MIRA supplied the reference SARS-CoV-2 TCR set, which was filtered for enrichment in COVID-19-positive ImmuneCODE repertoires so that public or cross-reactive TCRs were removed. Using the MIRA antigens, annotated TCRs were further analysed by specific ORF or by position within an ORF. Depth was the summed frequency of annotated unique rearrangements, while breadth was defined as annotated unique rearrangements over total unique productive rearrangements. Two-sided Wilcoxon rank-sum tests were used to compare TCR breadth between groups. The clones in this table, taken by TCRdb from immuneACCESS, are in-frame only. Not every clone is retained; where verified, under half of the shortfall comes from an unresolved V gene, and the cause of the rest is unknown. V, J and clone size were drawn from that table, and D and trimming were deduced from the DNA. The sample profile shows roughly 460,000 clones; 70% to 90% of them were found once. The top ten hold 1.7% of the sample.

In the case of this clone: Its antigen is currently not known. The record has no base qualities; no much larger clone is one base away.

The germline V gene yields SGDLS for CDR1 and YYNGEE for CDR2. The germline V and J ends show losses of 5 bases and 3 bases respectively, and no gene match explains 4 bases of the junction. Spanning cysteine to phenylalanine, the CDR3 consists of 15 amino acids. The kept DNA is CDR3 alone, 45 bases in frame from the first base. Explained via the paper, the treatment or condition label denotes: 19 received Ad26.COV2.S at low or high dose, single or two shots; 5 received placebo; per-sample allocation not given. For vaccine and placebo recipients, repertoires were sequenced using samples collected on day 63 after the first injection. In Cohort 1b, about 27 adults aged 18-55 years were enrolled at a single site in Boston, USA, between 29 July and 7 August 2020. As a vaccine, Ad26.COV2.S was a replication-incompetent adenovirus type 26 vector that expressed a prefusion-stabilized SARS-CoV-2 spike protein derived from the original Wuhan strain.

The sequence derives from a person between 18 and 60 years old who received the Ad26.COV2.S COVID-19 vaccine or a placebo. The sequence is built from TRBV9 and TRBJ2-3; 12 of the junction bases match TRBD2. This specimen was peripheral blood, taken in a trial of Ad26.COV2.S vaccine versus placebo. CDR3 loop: CASSATSGGTDTQYF. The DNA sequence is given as TGTGCCAGCAGTGCAACTAGCGGGGGGACAGATACGCAGTATTTT.